One sample yielded the 9 T cell receptor beta chains listed below, sequenced in a study of CD8 T cells in ankylosing spondylitis. Each CDR3 protein gets one entry after TCRdb re-called the 5' RACE reads with MiXCR. In the table there are 250,000 to 350,000 distinct CDR3 sequences, over 15% of which are singletons. Sequencing was carried out using blood, either unsorted or a sorted T cell fraction (not recorded which). These receptors originate from a male donor with ankylosing spondylitis or in good health (not recorded which).

The table lists this clonotype with a few counts. This chain joins TRBV10-3 and TRBJ2-1; D is unresolved. V lost 5 bases and J 0 bases, leaving 11 bases between the germline ends. CDR3 size: 15 residues. The germline gives CDR1 ENHRY, CDR2 SYGVKD. CDR3 residues: CAISSGASSYNEQFF. The CDR3 bases are TGTGCCATCAGTTCCGGTGCGAGCTCCTACAATGAGCAGTTCTTC.

The sample holds a few counts of this clonotype. The rearrangement joins TRBV5-1 to TRBJ2-6, with a tentative D call TRBD2 (7 bases). From germline, CDR1 is SGHRS and CDR2 YFSETQ. The CDR3 covers 17 residues. V lost 0 bases, J lost 3 bases, and 13 bases lay in between. CDR3 coding DNA: TGCGCCAGCAGCTTGGACGGGGGGCAGAGTGGGGCCAACGTCCTGACTTTC. This gives the protein CASSLDGGQSGANVLTF. The full variable domain, with the rest looked up from reference TRBV5-1 and TRBJ2-6, is KAGVTQTPRYLIKTRGQQVTLSCSPISGHRSVSWYQQTPGQGLQFLFEYFSETQRNKGNFPGRFSGRQFSNSRSEMNVSTLELGDSALYLCASSLDGGQSGANVLTFGAGSRLTVL.

The table lists this clonotype with a few counts. The chain employs TRBV20-1 and TRBJ1-6, with no clear D. CDR1 DFQATT and CDR2 SNEGSKA come from the germline V gene (reference sequence). V lost 0 bases to trimming and J lost 9 bases, with 15 bases between them. The CDR3 length is 15 residues. CDR3 DNA: TGCAGTGCTAGAGAAGTCCCCGGAAGTAGTTCACCCCTCCACTTT. Protein: CSAREVPGSSSPLHF.

The sample holds many counts of this clonotype. This chain links TRBV29-1 with TRBJ2-3; tentative D call: TRBD2 (6 bases). CDR1 and CDR2 (germline): SQVTM, ANQGSEA. The CDR3 runs to 13 residues. Trimming took 4 bases from V and 1 from J, leaving 9 bases between them. In nucleotides, the CDR3 is TGCAGCGTTGGTCCTAGCGGCACAGATACGCAGTATTTT. Its translation is CSVGPSGTDTQYF.

The chain uses TRBV2 and TRBJ2-1; no reliable D call. Germline V gene lookup returns CDR1 SNHLY and CDR2 FYNNEI. This CDR3 has 17 residues. V lost 2 bases, J lost 0 bases, and 14 bases lay in between. The CDR3 here is CASSESGLLSSYNEQFF. DNA for the CDR3: TGTGCCAGCAGTGAATCCGGCCTGTTAAGCTCCTACAATGAGCAGTTCTTC.

This clonotype was seen only a few times. The chain has TRBV7-2 and TRBJ1-3; D remains unclear. The CDR3 totals 14 residues. Germline CDR1 reads SGHTA; CDR2 reads FQGNSA. The V and J ends lost 5 bases and 2 bases respectively, with 10 bases between them. CDR3 region: CASSTPHTGNTIYF. CDR3 nucleotide sequence: TGTGCCAGCAGCACCCCGCATACTGGAAACACCATATATTTT.

The CDR3 nucleotides are TGTGCCAGCAGCCAAGGCCCTGGTAGCGGGATGGGTACGCAGTATTTT. Amino acids: CASSQGPGSGMGTQYF. The chain has TRBV3-1 and TRBJ2-3; 8 bases agree with TRBD2. CDR1 LGHDT and CDR2 YNNKEL come from the germline V gene (reference sequence). V was clipped by 1 base and J by 8 bases; unmatched bases: 11. This CDR3 has 16 residues.

This clonotype was counted ten times or more. This chain uses TRBV15 with TRBJ1-2; D not certain. V lost 1 base to trimming and J lost 2 bases, with 5 bases between them. CDR3 size: 13 residues. Germline lookup yields CDR1 LNHNV and CDR2 YYDKDF (reference sequence). The CDR3 spells CATSRGENYGYTF. CDR3 DNA sequence: TGTGCCACCAGCAGAGGGGAGAACTATGGCTACACCTTC.

Concerning this clonotype: A much more abundant neighbour one base away suggests this may be a read error. V usage is TRBV29-1 and J usage is TRBJ1-1; D possibly corresponds to TRBD1 (5 bases). Trimming removed 6 bases at V and 4 bases at J, with 15 bases between. This CDR3 is built from 13 residues. Germline-derived CDR1 and CDR2 are SQVTM and ANQGSEA. The DNA of the CDR3 is TGCAGCGTGGTCCGACAGCCCCGCACTGAAGCTTTCTTT. Amino acid sequence: CSVVRQPRTEAFF.